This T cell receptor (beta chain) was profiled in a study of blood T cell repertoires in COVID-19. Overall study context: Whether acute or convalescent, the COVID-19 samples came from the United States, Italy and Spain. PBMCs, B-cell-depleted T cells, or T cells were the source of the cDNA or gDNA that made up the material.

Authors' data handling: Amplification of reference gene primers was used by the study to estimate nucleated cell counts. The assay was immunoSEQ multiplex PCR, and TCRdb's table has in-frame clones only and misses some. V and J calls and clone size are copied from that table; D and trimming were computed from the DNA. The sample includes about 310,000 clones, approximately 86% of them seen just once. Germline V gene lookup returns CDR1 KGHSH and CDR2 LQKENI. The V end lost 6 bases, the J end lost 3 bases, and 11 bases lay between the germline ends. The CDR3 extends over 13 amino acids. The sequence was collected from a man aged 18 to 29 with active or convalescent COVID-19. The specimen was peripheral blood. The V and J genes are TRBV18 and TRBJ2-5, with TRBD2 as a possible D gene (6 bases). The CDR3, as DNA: TGTGCCAGCTCCCTACCGGGGGAAGAGACCCAGTACTTC. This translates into CASSLPGEETQYF. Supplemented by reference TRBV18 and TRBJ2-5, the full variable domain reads NAGVMQNPRHLVRRRGQEARLRCSPMKGHSHVYWYRQLPEEGLKFMVYLQKENIIDESGMPKERFSAEFPKEGPSILRIQQVVRGDSAAYFCASSLPGEETQYFGPGTRLLVL.